The next 12 T cell receptor beta chains were all read from a single sample in a study of blood T cell repertoires in COVID-19. Sequenced by immunoSEQ multiplex PCR; TCRdb stores in-frame clones only, minus some. This sample has approximately 240,000 clones, with around 80% found just once. The sequenced material came from peripheral blood. Receptors were obtained from a woman in her thirties or forties with active or convalescent COVID-19.

This chain joins TRBV6-1 and TRBJ1-2; tentatively, D is TRBD1 (6 bases). Deletions cut 0 bases from V and 5 bases from J, with 16 bases between. The CDR3 length is 16 residues. In germline, CDR1 is MNHNS, CDR2 SASEGT. CDR3 sequence reads: CASSEASPRGGYGYTF. Here the CDR3 DNA reads TGTGCCAGCAGTGAAGCGAGTCCGAGGGGGGGTTATGGCTACACCTTC.

This clone was seen ten or more times. This rearrangement joins TRBV11-2 to TRBJ2-2, with 7 bases identical to TRBD2. Germline-derived CDR1 and CDR2 are SGHAT and FQNNGV. J lost 9 bases, V lost 6 bases, and 13 bases had no gene match. This CDR3 has 15 residues. This CDR3 reads CASSSMAGVGRELFF. DNA of the CDR3: TGTGCCAGCAGTTCCATGGCGGGGGTTGGGCGGGAGCTGTTTTTT. Together with reference TRBV11-2 and TRBJ2-2, the CDR3 gives the full variable domain: EAGVAQSPRYKIIEKRQSVAFWCNPISGHATLYWYQQILGQGPKLLIQFQNNGVVDDSQLPKDRFSAERLKGVDSTLKIQPAKLEDSAVYLCASSSMAGVGRELFFGEGSRLTVL.

This clone was seen just once. V gene TRBV5-1 combines with J gene TRBJ1-6; the D is unclear. The CDR3 contains 18 residues. CDR1 and CDR2 from the germline V gene are SGHRS and YFSETQ. V gave up 4 bases and J gave up 0 bases, with 17 bases separating them. CDR3 sequence reads: CASSPEVPGSSYNSPLHF. The CDR3 DNA reads as TGCGCCAGCAGCCCGGAGGTACCCGGCAGCTCCTATAATTCACCCCTCCACTTT.

This clone was seen a single time. In DNA, the CDR3 is TGTGCCAGCAGTTCCAACAGGGTCAGGTCGGGGTATGGCTACACCTTC. The encoded protein is CASSSNRVRSGYGYTF. The chain employs TRBV27 and TRBJ1-2, with D possibly being TRBD1 (6 bases). The V gene lost 4 bases and the J gene lost 5 bases, with 20 bases spanning the gap. CDR1 is MNHEY and CDR2 is SMNVEV in the germline V gene (reference sequence). This CDR3 contains 16 residues.

The chain has TRBV2 and TRBJ1-2; D remains ambiguous. The CDR3 runs 12 residues. Germline V CDR1 and CDR2: SNHLY, FYNNEI. Between the trimmed V and J ends, which lost 4 bases and 7 bases, there was a span of 10 bases. The CDR3 reads CASSGLMAGYTF. CDR3 DNA: TGTGCCAGCAGTGGACTTATGGCTGGCTACACCTTC.

V and J are TRBV28 and TRBJ2-5; 9 nucleotides align to TRBD2. There are 16 residues in the CDR3. The germline gives CDR1 MDHEN, CDR2 SYDVKM. Trimming cost V 4 bases and J 1 base; bases outside gene matches: 7. This CDR3 is CASSSPVAGVQETQYF. In nucleotides, the CDR3 is TGTGCCAGCAGTTCACCGGTAGCGGGGGTCCAAGAGACCCAGTACTTC.

The chain is built from TRBV23-1 and TRBJ1-1; 7 bases are a match to TRBD1. TRBV23-1 is an ORF; its function is uncertain. The CDR3 spans 15 residues. V lost 5 bases to trimming and J lost 7 bases; unmatched junction nucleotides: 13. CDR3 in amino acids: CASSRSPGQTYEAFF. CDR3 coding DNA: TGCGCCAGCAGTAGATCTCCGGGACAGACTTATGAAGCTTTCTTT.

The chain is built from TRBV4-1 and TRBJ1-4, with D possibly being TRBD1 (6 bases). Per germline, CDR1 MGHRA and CDR2 YSYEKL. The length of the CDR3 is 16 residues. Trimming pared 0 bases from V and 5 bases from J, leaving 13 bases between. In DNA, the CDR3 is TGCGCCAGCAGCCAAGATAAAGGGGGTTCAAATGAAAAACTGTTTTTT. This translates into CASSQDKGGSNEKLFF.

This chain links TRBV10-3 with TRBJ1-2; D uncertain. The CDR3 is made up of 12 amino acids. Germline loops: CDR1 ENHRY, CDR2 SYGVKD. The V end was cut by 4 bases, the J end by 3 bases, with 6 bases between. The CDR3 reads CAISVEDYGYTF. The CDR3 bases are TGTGCCATCAGTGTTGAGGACTATGGCTACACCTTC.

This clone was recorded a few times. V and J are TRBV5-1 and TRBJ1-2; TRBD1 is a possible D gene (5 bases). This CDR3 is built from 14 residues. Trimming took off 1 base at V and 6 bases at J, with 13 bases between the two ends. CDR1 SGHRS and CDR2 YFSETQ come from the germline V gene. CDR3 in DNA: TGCGCCAGCAGCTTGATCAGGGAAGATAATGGCTACACCTTC. It encodes CASSLIREDNGYTF.

The chain uses TRBV18 and TRBJ1-4; 7 bases fit TRBD1. The junction had 10 bases not matched to a gene; V was cut back by 6 bases and J by 3 bases. CDR3 length equals 16 residues. CDR1 and CDR2 (germline): KGHSH, LQKENI. The CDR3 protein is CASSPTGSNPNEKLFF. The CDR3 region has the DNA TGTGCCAGCTCCCCGACAGGGTCCAACCCTAATGAAAAACTGTTTTTT.

CDR3 sequence: CASSADRQGNQPQHF. In DNA, the CDR3 is TGTGCCAGCAGTGCGGATCGACAGGGGAATCAGCCCCAGCATTTT. V is TRBV2 and J is TRBJ1-5; TRBD1 matches 8 bases. The CDR3 extends over 15 amino acids. The V segment lost 4 bases and the J segment 4 bases; nucleotides outside the gene matches: 6. CDR1 and CDR2 (germline): SNHLY, FYNNEI.